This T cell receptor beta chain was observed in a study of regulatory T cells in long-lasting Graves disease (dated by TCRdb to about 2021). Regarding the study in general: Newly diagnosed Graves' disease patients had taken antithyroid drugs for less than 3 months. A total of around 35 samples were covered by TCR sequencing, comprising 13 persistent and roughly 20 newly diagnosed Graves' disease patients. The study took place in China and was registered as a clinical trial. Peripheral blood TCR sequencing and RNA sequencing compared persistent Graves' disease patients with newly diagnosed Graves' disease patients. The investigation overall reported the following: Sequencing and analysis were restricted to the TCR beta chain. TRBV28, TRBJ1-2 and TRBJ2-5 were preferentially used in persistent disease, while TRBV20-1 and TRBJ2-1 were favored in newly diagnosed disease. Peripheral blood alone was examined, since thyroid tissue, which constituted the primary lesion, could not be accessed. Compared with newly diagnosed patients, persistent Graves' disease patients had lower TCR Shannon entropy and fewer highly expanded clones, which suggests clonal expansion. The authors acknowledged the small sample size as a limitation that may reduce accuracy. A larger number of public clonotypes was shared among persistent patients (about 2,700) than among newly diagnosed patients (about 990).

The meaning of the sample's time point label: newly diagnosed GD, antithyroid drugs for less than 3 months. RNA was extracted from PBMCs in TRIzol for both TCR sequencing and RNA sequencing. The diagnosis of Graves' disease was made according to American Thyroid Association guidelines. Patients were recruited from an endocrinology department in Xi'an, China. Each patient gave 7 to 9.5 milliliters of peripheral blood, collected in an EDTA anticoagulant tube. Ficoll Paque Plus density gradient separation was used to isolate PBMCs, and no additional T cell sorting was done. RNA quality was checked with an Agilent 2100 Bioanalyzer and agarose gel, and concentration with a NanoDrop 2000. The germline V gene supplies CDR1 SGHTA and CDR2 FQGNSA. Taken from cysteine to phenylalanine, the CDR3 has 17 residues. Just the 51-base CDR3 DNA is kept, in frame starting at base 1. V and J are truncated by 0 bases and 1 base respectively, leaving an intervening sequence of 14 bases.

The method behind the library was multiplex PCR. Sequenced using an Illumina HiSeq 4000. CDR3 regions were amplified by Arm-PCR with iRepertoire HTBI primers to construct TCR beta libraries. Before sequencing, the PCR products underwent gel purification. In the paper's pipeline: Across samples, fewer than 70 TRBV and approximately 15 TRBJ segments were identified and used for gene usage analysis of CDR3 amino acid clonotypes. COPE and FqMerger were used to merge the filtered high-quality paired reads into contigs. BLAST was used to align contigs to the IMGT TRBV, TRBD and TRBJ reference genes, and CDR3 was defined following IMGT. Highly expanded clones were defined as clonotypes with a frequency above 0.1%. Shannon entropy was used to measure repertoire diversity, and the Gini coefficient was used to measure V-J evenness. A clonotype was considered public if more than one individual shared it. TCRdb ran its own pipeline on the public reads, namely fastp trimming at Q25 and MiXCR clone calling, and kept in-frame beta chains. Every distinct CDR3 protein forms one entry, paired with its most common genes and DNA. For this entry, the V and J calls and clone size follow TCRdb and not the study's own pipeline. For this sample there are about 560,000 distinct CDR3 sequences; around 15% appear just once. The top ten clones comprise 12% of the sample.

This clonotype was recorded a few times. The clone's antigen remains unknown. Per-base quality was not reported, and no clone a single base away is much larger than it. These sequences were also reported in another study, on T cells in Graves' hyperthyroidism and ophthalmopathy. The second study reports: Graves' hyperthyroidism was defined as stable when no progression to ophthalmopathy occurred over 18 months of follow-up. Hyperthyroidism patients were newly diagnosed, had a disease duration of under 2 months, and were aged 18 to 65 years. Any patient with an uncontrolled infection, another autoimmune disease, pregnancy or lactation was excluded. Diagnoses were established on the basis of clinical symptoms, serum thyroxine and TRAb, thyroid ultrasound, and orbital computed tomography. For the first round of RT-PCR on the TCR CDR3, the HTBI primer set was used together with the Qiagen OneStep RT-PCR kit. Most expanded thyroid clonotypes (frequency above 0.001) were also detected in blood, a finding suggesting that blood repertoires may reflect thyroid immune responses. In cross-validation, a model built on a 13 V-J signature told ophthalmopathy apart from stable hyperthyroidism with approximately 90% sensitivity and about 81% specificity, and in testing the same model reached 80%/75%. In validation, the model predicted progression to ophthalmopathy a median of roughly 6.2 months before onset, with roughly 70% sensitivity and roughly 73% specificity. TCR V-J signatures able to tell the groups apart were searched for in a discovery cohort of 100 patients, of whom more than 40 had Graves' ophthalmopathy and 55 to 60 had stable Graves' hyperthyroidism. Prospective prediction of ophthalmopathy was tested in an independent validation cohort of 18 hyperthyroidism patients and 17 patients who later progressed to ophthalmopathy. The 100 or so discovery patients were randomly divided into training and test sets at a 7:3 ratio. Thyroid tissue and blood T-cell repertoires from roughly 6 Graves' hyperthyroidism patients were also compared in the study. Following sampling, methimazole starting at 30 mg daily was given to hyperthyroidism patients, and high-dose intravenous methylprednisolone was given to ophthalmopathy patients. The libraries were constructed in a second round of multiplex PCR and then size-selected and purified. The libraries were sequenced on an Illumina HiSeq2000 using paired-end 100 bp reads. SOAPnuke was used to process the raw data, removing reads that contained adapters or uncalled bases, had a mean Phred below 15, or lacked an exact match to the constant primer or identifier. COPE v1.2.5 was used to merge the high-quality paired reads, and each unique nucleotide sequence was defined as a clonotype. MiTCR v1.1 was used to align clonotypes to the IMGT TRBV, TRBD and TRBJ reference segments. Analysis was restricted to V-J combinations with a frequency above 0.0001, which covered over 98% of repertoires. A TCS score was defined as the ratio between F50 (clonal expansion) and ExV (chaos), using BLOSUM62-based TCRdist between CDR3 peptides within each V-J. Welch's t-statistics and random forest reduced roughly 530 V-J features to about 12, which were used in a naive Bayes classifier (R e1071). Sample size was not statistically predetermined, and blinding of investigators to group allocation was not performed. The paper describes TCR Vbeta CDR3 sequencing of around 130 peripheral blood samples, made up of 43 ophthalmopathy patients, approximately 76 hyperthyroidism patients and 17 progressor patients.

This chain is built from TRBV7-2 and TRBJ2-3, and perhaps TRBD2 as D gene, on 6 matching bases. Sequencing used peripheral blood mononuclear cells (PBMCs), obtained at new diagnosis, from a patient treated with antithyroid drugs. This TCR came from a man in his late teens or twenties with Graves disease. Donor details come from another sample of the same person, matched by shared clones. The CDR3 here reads CASSLAGGGAGTDTQYF. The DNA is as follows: TGTGCCAGCAGCTTAGCGGGAGGCGGGGCGGGCACAGATACGCAGTATTTT.